The 10 T cell receptor beta chains in this list originate from one sample, sequenced in a study of cytomegalovirus exposure and HLA in healthy donors. Assay used: immunoSEQ multiplex PCR; TCRdb lists only in-frame clones, some missing. This sample has 150,000 to 160,000 clones, with 86% found just once. The sequencing sample was made of PBMCs. The source is a man between 18 and 35 years old in good health and CMV-seropositive.

This chain links TRBV29-1 with TRBJ1-5, with 10 positions matching TRBD1. Germline loops: CDR1 SQVTM, CDR2 ANQGSEA. The CDR3 loop spans 13 amino acids. CDR3 in amino acids: CTHGDRGGQPQHF. CDR3 bases: TGCACTCACGGGGACAGGGGCGGCCAGCCCCAGCATTTT.

CDR3 in DNA: TGTGCCAGCAGTTATGGACAGAGCCGTATGAACACTGAAGCTTTCTTT. Translated: CASSYGQSRMNTEAFF. This rearrangement joins TRBV6-5 to TRBJ1-1, with D tentatively TRBD1 (6 bases). The V gene lost 3 bases and the J gene lost 0 bases, with 14 bases spanning the gap. Germline CDR1 reads MNHEY; CDR2 reads SVGAGI. CDR3 size: 16 residues.

The J gene is TRBJ2-6, the V gene TRBV5-1; the D is unclear. Trimming pared 5 bases from V and 0 bases from J, leaving 6 bases between. This CDR3 comprises 14 residues. CDR1 is SGHRS and CDR2 is YFSETQ in the germline V gene. The CDR3 region is CASRADSGANVLTF. The CDR3 nucleotides are TGCGCCAGCAGGGCGGACTCTGGGGCCAACGTCCTGACTTTC.

V usage is TRBV6-1 and J usage is TRBJ1-2, with TRBD1 as a possible D gene (6 bases). Trimming pared 3 bases from V and 4 bases from J, leaving 12 bases between. This CDR3 is built from 14 residues. In germline, CDR1 is MNHNS, CDR2 SASEGT. The CDR3 here is CASSEAGAGYGYTF. The DNA of the CDR3 is TGTGCCAGCAGTGAGGCAGGGGCCGGCTATGGCTACACCTTC.

The J gene is TRBJ1-5, the V gene TRBV7-2; D might be TRBD1 (6 bases). Germline values: CDR1 SGHTA, CDR2 FQGNSA. This CDR3 is built from 13 residues. The V and J ends lost 1 base and 7 bases respectively, with 8 bases between them. As DNA, the CDR3 is TGTGCCAGCAGCTTAGAGGGGGGGCAGCCCCAGCATTTT. Its translation is CASSLEGGQPQHF.

This CDR3 is CASSETSGRPYEQYF. The CDR3 nucleotides read TGTGCCAGTAGTGAAACTAGCGGGAGGCCCTACGAGCAGTACTTC. The rearrangement uses TRBV19 and TRBJ2-7; the match to TRBD2 covers 12 bases. The CDR3 is 15 amino acids. V shed 5 bases, J shed 2 bases, and the junction held 4 bases outside the gene matches. Germline lookup yields CDR1 LNHDA and CDR2 SQIVND (reference sequence).

J is TRBJ1-5 and V is TRBV13; 9 bases align to TRBD1. Per germline, CDR1 PRHDT and CDR2 FYEKMQ (reference sequence). CDR3 length: 20 amino acids. The V and J ends lost 5 bases and 3 bases, in that order; junction bases with no gene match: 20. The CDR3 nucleotides are TGTGCCAGCAGCCGCAACAAGGGGACAGGGCGCTCTCTTCCCAATCAGCCCCAGCATTTT. This gives the protein CASSRNKGTGRSLPNQPQHF.

This chain links TRBV6-5 with TRBJ1-4; 11 nucleotides match TRBD1. Germline V gene lookup returns CDR1 MNHEY and CDR2 SVGAGI. After removal of 0 bases from V and 6 bases from J, the junction contained 0 bases not matched to a gene. This CDR3 spans 15 amino acids. The CDR3 nucleotides are TGTGCCAGCAGTTACTCGGACAGGGGGCATGAAAAACTGTTTTTT. Translated, it gives CASSYSDRGHEKLFF.

This sequence joins TRBV10-3 and TRBJ2-1; D might be TRBD1 (5 bases). Trimming removed 2 bases from V and 4 bases from J, with 6 bases in between. CDR1 is ENHRY, CDR2 SYGVKD, per germline. The CDR3 consists of 13 residues. This chain's CDR3 is CAISEDSYNEQFF. As DNA, the CDR3 is TGTGCCATCAGTGAGGACAGTTACAATGAGCAGTTCTTC.

The chain employs TRBV6-1 and TRBJ2-7, with 7 bases lining up with TRBD2. After removal of 8 bases from V and 4 bases from J, the junction contained 11 bases not matched to a gene. The CDR3 has 14 residues. Germline-derived CDR1 and CDR2 are MNHNS and SASEGT. CDR3 sequence reads: CASAPLGGGYEQYF. DNA of the CDR3: TGTGCCAGCGCTCCTCTGGGGGGAGGGTACGAGCAGTACTTC.